This TCR beta chain was documented in a study of STAT3 mutations in large granular lymphocyte leukemia. Repertoires were generated with immunoSEQ multiplex PCR, while TCRdb's copy carries only in-frame clones and drops some. The sample holds some 25,000 clones, around 93% seen once. Germline V gene sequence: CDR1 MGHRA, CDR2 YSYEKL. V was clipped by 1 base and J by 0 bases, with 7 bases between them. This CDR3 has 15 residues. The sample holds a few counts of this clone. What it binds is not known. Study results and caveats: Clonal expansion was inferred from other time points because no sample existed at each clone's first appearance. Every T-LGLL patient had at least one immunodominant TCRbeta clonotype. Sampling intervals varied between patients and samples.

The specimen sequenced was peripheral blood mononuclear cells. V usage is TRBV4-1 and J usage is TRBJ1-5; D remains unclear. This TCR derives from a middle-aged man with T-cell large granular lymphocyte leukemia. Some clones in this sample may be carry-over from other donors' samples. The CDR3 DNA is TGCGCCAGCAGCCAAGGGCCTTATAGCAATCAGCCCCAGCATTTT. Translated: CASSQGPYSNQPQHF.